The 15 T cell receptor beta chains below were found in one sample sequenced in a study of long-term antiretroviral therapy in people with HIV. immunoSEQ v3.0 was run at survey level. Produced via immunoSEQ multiplex PCR; TCRdb's table is partial and in-frame only. The table includes approximately 23,000 clones, 65% to 85% detected once. The sample in question was unsorted PBMCs, obtained 1.5 years after starting antiretroviral therapy. The receptor source for this set is a man aged 25-45 years with HIV.

The genes are TRBV27 and TRBJ1-2; D is possibly TRBD1 (5 bases). Trimming left V 5 bases short and J 5 bases short, with 18 bases between. The CDR3 has 15 residues. Germline V gene data show CDR1 as MNHEY and CDR2 as SMNVEV (reference sequence). CDR3 loop: CASSTGRTQFYGYTF. The CDR3, as DNA: TGTGCCAGCAGTACGGGACGGACCCAATTTTATGGCTACACCTTC.

This clone has only a few counts. The V and J genes are TRBV6-5 and TRBJ1-5; no definite D call. V gave up 4 bases and J gave up 6 bases, with 7 bases separating them. Germline CDR1 reads MNHEY; CDR2 reads SVGAGI. The CDR3 runs 12 residues. The CDR3 is CASSLSAQPQHF. CDR3 nucleotides: TGTGCCAGCAGTTTGAGCGCTCAGCCCCAGCATTTT.

The table lists this clone with a few counts. V usage is TRBV5-1 and J usage is TRBJ2-7; the D gene is possibly TRBD1 (6 bases). CDR1 and CDR2 from the germline V gene are SGHRS and YFSETQ. The CDR3 consists of 12 residues. V lost 4 bases, J lost 3 bases, and 8 bases lay in between. Here the CDR3 DNA reads TGCGCCAGCAGCAAGGACAGCTACGAGCAGTACTTC. This codes for CASSKDSYEQYF.

The rearrangement links TRBV5-1 to TRBJ2-7, with D possibly matching TRBD2 (5 bases). The V end was cut by 3 bases, the J end by 2 bases, with 12 bases between. The CDR3 covers 14 residues. Per the germline V gene, CDR1 is SGHRS and CDR2 is YFSETQ. As DNA, the CDR3 is TGCGCCAGCAGCTCCTTTTCCGGGACCTACGAGCAGTACTTC. Amino acid sequence: CASSSFSGTYEQYF. The full variable domain, its missing parts supplied by reference TRBV5-1 and TRBJ2-7, is KAGVTQTPRYLIKTRGQQVTLSCSPISGHRSVSWYQQTPGQGLQFLFEYFSETQRNKGNFPGRFSGRQFSNSRSEMNVSTLELGDSALYLCASSSFSGTYEQYFGPGTRLTVT.

V and J are TRBV6-5 and TRBJ1-1; D gene uncertain. The V gene's germline CDR1 is MNHEY and CDR2 SVGAGI. The CDR3 runs to 14 residues. V lost 2 bases and J lost 8, with 15 bases in between. CDR3 DNA sequence: TGTGCCAGCAGTTACAAAATGGGAATGGGGGAAGCTTTCTTT. It specifies CASSYKMGMGEAFF.

The chain recombines TRBV7-9 with TRBJ2-2; D is possibly TRBD1 or TRBD2 (5 bases each). Trimming took off 10 bases at V and 2 bases at J, with 14 bases between the two ends. The CDR3 is 14 residues long. In germline, CDR1 is SEHNR, CDR2 FQNEAQ (reference sequence). This chain's CDR3 is CANFGDANTGELFF. CDR3 nucleotide sequence: TGTGCCAACTTCGGGGACGCTAACACCGGGGAGCTGTTTTTT.

The CDR3 loop reads CATSRVGTGELFF. The DNA for the CDR3 is TGTGCCACCAGCAGAGTAGGGACCGGGGAGCTGTTTTTT. The chain joins TRBV15 to TRBJ2-2; D is uncertain. The length of the CDR3 is 13 residues. V was cut by 1 base and J by 5 bases, with 5 bases left in between. Germline V gene sequence: CDR1 LNHNV, CDR2 YYDKDF (reference sequence).

The chain links TRBV2 to TRBJ2-3; 8 positions agree with TRBD2. Germline V lookup: CDR1 SNHLY, CDR2 FYNNEI. J was trimmed by 3 bases and V by 2 bases; bases with no gene match: 7. The CDR3 sequence is 16 residues long. DNA of the CDR3: TGTGCCAGCAGTGAAAGGGCGGGGGGAGCGACAGATACGCAGTATTTT. Translated, it gives CASSERAGGATDTQYF.

This chain joins TRBV4-1 and TRBJ2-1; no clear D gene. CDR3 size: 16 residues. The germline CDR1 and CDR2 sequences are MGHRA and YSYEKL. V gave up 1 base and J gave up 0 bases, with 10 bases separating them. CDR3 amino acids: CASSQVLGSSYNEQFF. CDR3 DNA sequence: TGCGCCAGCAGCCAAGTTCTCGGTAGCTCCTACAATGAGCAGTTCTTC.

This sequence joins TRBV5-6 and TRBJ1-3, with D possibly matching TRBD1 (5 bases). Germline assignment: CDR1 SGHDT and CDR2 YYEEEE. The CDR3 is 19 amino acids. V was pared by 4 bases and J by 0 bases, with 23 bases between. CDR3 loop: CASSAGWGSGGPSGNTIYF. The CDR3 DNA sequence: TGTGCCAGCAGCGCCGGATGGGGGAGTGGGGGACCCTCTGGAAACACCATATATTTT.

The rearrangement joins TRBV4-2 to TRBJ1-6; D is unclear. The V gene lost 1 base and the J gene lost 7 bases, with 11 bases spanning the gap. Germline values: CDR1 LGHNA, CDR2 YNFKEQ. There are 15 residues in the CDR3. CDR3 loop: CASSQASAGNSPLHF. Written as DNA, the CDR3 is TGTGCCAGCAGCCAAGCCTCAGCGGGAAATTCACCCCTCCACTTT.

This chain joins TRBV11-1 and TRBJ2-5; no reliable D call. CDR1 and CDR2 (germline): SGHAT, FQDESV (reference sequence). This CDR3 has 14 residues. V was clipped by 2 bases and J by 2 bases, with 9 bases between them. Here the CDR3 reads CASSLNEPQETQYF. DNA for the CDR3: TGTGCCAGCAGCTTAAACGAGCCGCAAGAGACCCAGTACTTC.

This clone came up a few times. The chain joins TRBV27 to TRBJ1-5, with 7 bases lining up with TRBD1. There are 15 residues in the CDR3. Trimming cost V 5 bases and J 5 bases; bases outside gene matches: 9. Per germline, CDR1 MNHEY and CDR2 SMNVEV (reference sequence). CDR3 nucleotide sequence: TGTGCCAGCAGTCGAGAGGGGGCGCGGTATCAGCCCCAGCATTTT. It codes for CASSREGARYQPQHF.

The chain uses TRBV19 and TRBJ2-7, with 10 bases lining up with TRBD1. Germline CDR1 reads LNHDA; CDR2 reads SQIVND (reference sequence). J was trimmed by 4 bases and V by 3 bases; bases with no gene match: 9. The CDR3 length is 16 residues. The CDR3 loop is CASSIFPGQGYYEQYF. DNA of the CDR3: TGTGCCAGTAGTATTTTTCCGGGACAGGGGTATTACGAGCAGTACTTC.

The rearrangement uses TRBV19 and TRBJ2-7, with 9 bases identical to TRBD2. Unmatched junction bases numbered 10, after V lost 3 bases and J lost 7 bases. Germline-derived CDR1 and CDR2 are LNHDA and SQIVND (reference sequence). This CDR3 comprises 15 residues. CDR3 DNA: TGTGCCAGTAGTATCCTGGCGGGAGGGCCGGGAGAGCAGTACTTC. Amino acid sequence: CASSILAGGPGEQYF.